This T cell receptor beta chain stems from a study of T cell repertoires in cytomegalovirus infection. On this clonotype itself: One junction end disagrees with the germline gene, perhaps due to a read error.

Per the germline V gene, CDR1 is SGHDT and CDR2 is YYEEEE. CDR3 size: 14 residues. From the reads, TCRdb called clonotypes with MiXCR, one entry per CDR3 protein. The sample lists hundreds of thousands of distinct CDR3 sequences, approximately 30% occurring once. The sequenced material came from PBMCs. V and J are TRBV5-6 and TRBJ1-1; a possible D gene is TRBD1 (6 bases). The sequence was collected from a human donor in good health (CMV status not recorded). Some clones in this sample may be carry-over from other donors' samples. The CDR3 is CACSLTGEICDDFF. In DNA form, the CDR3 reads TGTGCCTGCAGCTTGACAGGTGAAATATGTGACGATTTCTTT. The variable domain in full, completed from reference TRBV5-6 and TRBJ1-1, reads DAGVTQSPTHLIKTRGQQVTLRCSPKSGHDTVSWYQQALGQGPQFIFQYYEEEERQRGNFPDRFSGHQFPNYSSELNVNALLLGDSALYLCACSLTGEICDDFFGQGTRLTVV.